This T cell receptor (beta chain) was found in a study of beta chain features in type 1 diabetes. General study points: Within each of all four CD4+ subsets, Type 1 diabetes patients had TCRB CDR3s that were moderately but significantly shorter.

The isolated RNA, all of it, was reverse transcribed, so expressed TCRB transcripts were what got sequenced. Some clones are missing from TCRdb's copy, which holds only in-frame ones; the method was immunoSEQ multiplex PCR. The profile shows more than 250,000 clones, about 15% of them singletons. Between the trimmed V and J ends, which lost 2 bases and 4 bases, there was a span of 5 bases. The CDR3 covers 12 residues. Germline CDR1 reads MDHEN; CDR2 reads SYDVKM. A few counts support this clone. Its antigen is not identified. This specimen includes other DNA sequences encoding the same CDR3. The sequence came from a man aged 18 to 29 with type 1 diabetes. The sample was naive CD4+ T cells from blood. This rearrangement joins TRBV28 to TRBJ1-2, with D hard to call. CDR3: CASSLPGYGYTF. In nucleotides, the CDR3 is TGTGCCAGCAGTTTACCAGGCTATGGCTACACCTTC.